This TCR beta chain is drawn from a study of cytomegalovirus exposure and HLA in healthy donors (dated by TCRdb to the late 2010s). About the full investigation: An earlier analysis of 587 of the donors reported 250 to 300 Gb of sequence data and some 100 million unique TCR beta sequences from approximately 180 million T cells. The number of donors typed differed by locus, with roughly 620-630 for A, B, C, DRB1 and DQB1, around 560 for DQA1, 606 for DPA1, and 450 to 480 for DPB1. An early release covering about 600 HLA-typed donors comprised approximately 300 gigabases of sequencing data and tens of millions of unique TCR sequences. All discovery cohort repertoires had been generated using a single sequencing platform. To study patterns of TCR occurrence, a later analysis re-analyzed previously published TCR beta repertoires from around 670 donors and added high-resolution HLA genotyping. On average, roughly 250,000 unique TCR beta nucleotide sequences were sequenced per donor among fewer than 500 genotyped donors of the cohort, with 15% to 20% of those sequences being non-productive. HLA typing covered class I and class II loci at four-digit resolution. Genome-wide SNP genotypes for about 65% of the roughly 670 donors were used in a later genetic analysis, which treated that subset as a discovery cohort. An earlier analysis of fewer than 750 of the donors used high-throughput TCR beta sequencing to judge whether each TCR beta V gene segment behaved as functional or pseudogenic. In addition to the first cohort of 650 to 750 subjects, a separate validation cohort of some 120 different subjects was used. Alongside the repertoire data, information on donor age, sex, ethnicity and CMV serostatus was compiled. Using immunosequencing, the study profiled T cell repertoires from 666 subjects and related those repertoires to cytomegalovirus serostatus. Rather than drawing on any new phenotypic data, the later analysis identified candidate immune exposures from TCR beta sequences and the way those sequences occurred across donors. To predict cytomegalovirus infection status, the study brought together high-throughput TCR immunosequencing, statistical association of individual TCRs with disease status, and machine learning. Among the roughly 400 genotyped donors, more than 70% belonged to the genetic ancestry cluster associated with self-reported Caucasian donors. The study was designed to test whether signatures of past pathogen exposure could be identified by cataloging public T cell receptors. Four to six DR-DQ haplotypes were handled as single units for association and clustering, since linkage in the cohort was strong. What the authors observed across the whole study: A further reported finding was that TCR beta sequences accurately predicted the HLA-A and HLA-B alleles for most subjects in the first cohort. Across donors, most TCR sequences were observed very rarely, whereas some public TCRs were present in many individuals. A later analysis found that TCR association rates varied across HLA loci, with DRB1 alleles showing the most associated TCRs and HLA-C alleles the fewest. The sequencing pipeline was judged likely to have produced a cluster of highly shared sequence variants as a technical artifact. A total of roughly 160 TCR beta chains were listed by the study as associated with cytomegalovirus. Compared with equally common non-associated chains, HLA-associated TCR beta chains in a later analysis were more clonally expanded and had lower generation probabilities. Because HLA typing was missing for some donors at each locus, association tests included only the typed subset. Assigning TCR associations to individual alleles was difficult when HLA alleles, especially DR and DQ, strongly co-occurred. A later analysis reported that several top co-occurrence clusters appeared linked to parvovirus B19, influenza, CMV and Epstein-Barr virus. According to the authors, the approach could potentially be generalized to other disease states and immunological phenotypes. In vitro tests confirmed that three of the cytomegalovirus-associated TCR beta chains recognize cytomegalovirus antigens. Correlated functional status among segregating V segments might be attributable to linkage disequilibrium, but an unknown experimental factor could not be ruled out. Some IMGT-functional V segments, including TRBV6-2 and TRBV6-3, could not be distinguished by the 87-base-pair reads and were therefore excluded. Because counts were too low, seventeen rarely observed V segments, including chromosome 9 orphons, were excluded from the earlier analysis of 587 of the donors. An association between a missense DCLRE1C variant and V-gene and J-gene trimming of TCR beta chains was found in a later genetic analysis and replicated in an independent cohort. In an earlier analysis of fewer than 700 of the donors, most TCR beta V segments appeared in productive rearrangements about 87% or about 30% of the time, broadly matching IMGT annotations. Most CMV-associated TCR beta chains appeared to be HLA-restricted in a later analysis, and the HLA associations seemed to be driven largely by CMV exposure. A later genetic analysis reported fewer N-insertions in productive TCRs among donors in an Asian-associated ancestry cluster than the approximately 670-donor mean. The classifier was reported to diagnose cytomegalovirus status with high specificity and sensitivity in both the original and validation cohorts. This cohort had only TCR beta chains sequenced, and the lack of alpha or paired-chain data limited which features could be detected. Roughly uniform sequencing depth across donors was assumed in presence/absence analyses, although this assumption may not hold. The only immune exposure information available for the cohort was CMV serostatus. Specific HLA alleles were associated with 16,951 TCR beta sequences at a false discovery rate of 0.05 in a later analysis.

Library construction relied on the immunoSEQ multiplex PCR assay. For the multiplex PCR, a mixture combining 60 forward primers for TCR Vbeta segments and 13 reverse primers for TCR Jbeta segments was used. Amplification of the CDR3 region of rearranged TCR beta genes was performed with a multiplex PCR assay on genomic DNA. On the Illumina HiSeq System, the amplified TCR beta libraries were sequenced as 87-base-pair reads. The authors processed their data as follows. A later analysis counted about 82 million unique TCR beta chains across the 666 repertoires, and 10 million to 11 million of these chains were shared by at least two donors. Raw reads were error-corrected and collapsed into unique sequences by a nearest-neighbor algorithm in which closely related sequences were merged to remove PCR and sequencing errors. Alignment of CDR3 sequences to IMGT reference sequences was used to assign V, D and J gene segments. For a sequence to be retained, at least a six-nucleotide match to both a V gene segment and a J gene segment was required. A rearrangement counted as productive if the CDR3 had no stop codons and remained in frame with V and J, and every other rearrangement counted as non-productive. CDR3 was defined according to IMGT convention as the region running from the second conserved V-encoded cysteine to the conserved J-encoded phenylalanine. In an earlier analysis of around 600 of the donors, sequences lacking an unambiguous match to a single V gene segment were excluded. In an earlier analysis of approximately 550 of the donors, V segments were called functional above 56.7% productive rearrangements and were called segregating when the between-donor standard deviation exceeded 5%. A statistical classification framework was developed to diagnose cytomegalovirus status using the catalog of TCR beta chain sequences. A later analysis assigned V and J genes by comparing TCR nucleotide sequences with IMGT/GENE-DB human TR gene sequences. The TCRdist pipeline was used in a later analysis to assign CDR3 sequences and most-parsimonious VDJ recombination scenarios. In a later analysis, each TCR beta chain was defined by its CDR3 amino acid sequence together with its V-gene family, and reads lacking a unique V-gene family were excluded. A later analysis removed nearly 600 highly shared, low-generation-probability nucleotide sequences to deal with suspected cross-contamination and a sequencing artifact. In a later analysis, a clonal expansion index for each public chain was calculated from normalized within-repertoire ranks of inferred template counts. A later analysis computed generation probabilities with a VDJ recombination model fitted to out-of-frame rearrangements, and checked the results against IGoR. Hypergeometric tests were used in a later analysis to score TCR-TCR, TCR-HLA and TCR-CMV co-occurrence, with a repertoire-size bias correction applied to the TCR pairs. In a later analysis, false discovery rates were estimated by permuting HLA or CMV assignments 20 times. In a later analysis, co-occurring TCRs were grouped using DBSCAN, with TCRdist sequence similarity added in when clustering inside HLA-allele-positive subsets. Co-occurrence clustering excluded repertoires with fewer than 30,000 or more than 120,000 public chains, plus five with anomalous nucleotide sharing. Here the immuneACCESS table is served through TCRdb, limited to in-frame sequences with V and J called. Missing clones are a known gap in these copies; in checked studies unresolved V genes cover under half, and the rest lacks a known reason. V and J calls and clone size are given by that table; D and trimming were obtained from the DNA. This sample is represented by around 100,000 clones; 75% to 80% of them were singletons. 5.8% of the sample is held by the ten biggest clonotypes.

Notes on this clone: The clone's antigen remains unknown. Base qualities are not at hand, and no much larger clone is one base apart.

As encoded in the germline V gene (reference sequence), CDR1 is SGHKS while CDR2 is YYEKEE. CDR3 length: 15 amino acids, cysteine to phenylalanine. CDR3 DNA only is kept here, 45 bases in frame from base 1. Germline trimming: 5 bases from V, 8 bases from J; junction bases outside gene matches: 10. The cohort comprised some 730 healthy bone marrow donors. Cohort members were all nominally healthy when sampled, although unrecorded immune exposures were likely present. The donor was CMV seropositive and was included in the group of 290 or so seropositive cohort members. Every donor gave a peripheral blood sample, and the peripheral blood mononuclear cells from that sample were used for TCR beta sequencing. The Qiagen DNeasy Blood Extraction Kit was used to extract genomic DNA from the blood cell samples.

This TCR was recovered from a man aged 55-75 years in good health and CMV-seropositive. Sequenced material: PBMCs. The receptor chain draws on TRBV5-5 and TRBJ1-4, with TRBD1 identical over 9 junction bases. The DNA sequence reads TGTGCCAGCAGTCGACCGGGACAGGGTAGGGAAAAACTGTTTTTT. This is translated as CASSRPGQGREKLFF.